Following are 13 T cell receptor beta chains from one sample sequenced in a study of T cell repertoires in cytomegalovirus infection. Their antigen targets remain unknown. TCRdb processed the reads anew with MiXCR; each CDR3 protein has one entry. The sample lists hundreds of thousands of distinct CDR3 sequences; 25% to 30% were seen once. The source material was cultured PBMCs, sampled from culture after CMV antigen stimulation. These receptors were obtained from a human donor in good health (CMV status not recorded). Some clones in this sample may be carry-over from other donors' samples.

The J gene is TRBJ1-3, the V gene TRBV7-6; no clear D gene. The CDR3 length is 16 residues. Trimming pared 1 base from V and 0 bases from J, leaving 10 bases between. Germline lookup yields CDR1 SGHVS and CDR2 FNYEAQ. The CDR3 sequence: CASSLGHLISGNTIYF. The CDR3 region has the DNA TGTGCCAGCAGCTTAGGACACCTCATCTCTGGAAACACCATATATTTT.

This clonotype was observed a handful of times. The junction does not match germline at one end; this may be a read error. V is TRBV12-3 or TRBV12-4 and J is TRBJ1-3; D is undetermined. The CDR3 loop spans 12 amino acids. The CDR3: CASRPTGNTIYF. The CDR3 coding sequence is TGTGCCAGCAGGCCGACTGGGAACACCATATATTTT.

This clonotype was seen a few times. This sequence joins TRBV6-1 and TRBJ2-3; a weak D match, TRBD2 (5 bases). Germline CDR1 and CDR2: MNHNS and SASEGT. Trimming stripped 8 bases from V and 0 bases from J, with 18 bases between. CDR3 length: 16 residues. The CDR3 here is CASLVGVHRSTDTQYF. CDR3 DNA: TGTGCCAGCCTGGTGGGAGTGCACAGAAGCACAGATACGCAGTATTTT.

The chain has TRBV7-6 and TRBJ2-2; no definite D call. Trimming took 3 bases from V and 4 from J, leaving 9 bases between them. The CDR3 is made up of 14 amino acids. CDR1 and CDR2 from the germline V gene are SGHVS and FNYEAQ. This CDR3 reads CASSLSLGTGELFF. CDR3 sequence (DNA): TGTGCCAGCAGCTTGAGTCTGGGCACCGGGGAGCTGTTTTTT.

This clonotype was seen more than once but under ten times. This sequence joins TRBV7-2 and TRBJ2-1; possibly TRBD1 for D (6 bases). In germline, CDR1 is SGHTA, CDR2 FQGNSA. V was trimmed by 1 base and J by 14 bases, leaving 15 bases between them. The CDR3 contains 13 residues. The CDR3 DNA sequence: TGTGCCAGCAGCTTAGAAACCGACAGGACGAAGTTCTTC. This encodes CASSLETDRTKFF. The full variable domain, completed using reference TRBV7-2 and TRBJ2-1, is GAGVSQSPSNKVTEKGKDVELRCDPISGHTALYWYRQSLGQGLEFLIYFQGNSAPDKSGLPSDRFSAERTGGSVSTLTIQRTQQEDSAVYLCASSLETDRTKFFGPGTRLTVL.

The J gene is TRBJ2-3, the V gene TRBV7-3, with TRBD2 matching over 9 bases. Germline V gene sequence: CDR1 SGHTA, CDR2 FQGTGA. The ends lost 2 bases at V and 5 bases at J; junction bases unmatched: 8. The CDR3 has 16 amino acids. The CDR3, as DNA: TGTGCCAGCAGCTTAGGTCCGCGGGAGGGAAGAGATACGCAGTATTTT. It yields the protein CASSLGPREGRDTQYF.

The rearrangement links TRBV9 to TRBJ2-1; TRBD1 agrees at 7 bases. The V gene's germline CDR1 is SGDLS and CDR2 YYNGEE. The CDR3 runs to 15 residues. V lost 2 bases to trimming and J lost 1 base; unmatched junction nucleotides: 3. This CDR3 reads CASSVARGSYNEQFF. The CDR3 nucleotides are TGTGCCAGCAGCGTGGCCAGGGGGTCCTACAATGAGCAGTTCTTC.

This rearrangement joins TRBV6-1 to TRBJ2-5; D is possibly TRBD1 or TRBD2 (5 bases each). Germline CDR1 MNHNS, CDR2 SASEGT. V dropped 2 bases and J dropped 5 bases, with 15 bases sitting between them. The CDR3 covers 15 residues. The CDR3 DNA follows: TGTGCCAGCAGTGAACCCTGGGACGAATTGGAGACCCAGTACTTC. This codes for CASSEPWDELETQYF.

This clonotype was detected many times. The chain has TRBV7-2 and TRBJ2-5, with D unclear. Trimming shortened V by 5 bases and J by 2 bases, and 9 bases separated the two germline ends. The germline CDR1 and CDR2 sequences are SGHTA and FQGNSA. The CDR3 is 13 amino acids. Here the CDR3 DNA reads TGTGCCAGCAGCCCCGGAGTACAAGAGACCCAGTACTTC. This gives the protein CASSPGVQETQYF.

V is TRBV10-3 and J is TRBJ1-4, with D possibly being TRBD1 (5 bases). Trimming stripped 2 bases from V and 8 bases from J, with 9 bases between. Germline values: CDR1 ENHRY, CDR2 SYGVKD. The CDR3 covers 13 residues. CDR3 in amino acids: CAISEMGGEKLFF. CDR3 DNA: TGTGCCATCAGTGAGATGGGGGGGGAAAAACTGTTTTTT.

This clonotype showed up many times. The CDR3 DNA follows: TGTGCCAGCAGCTTAGCGCTCGGGCGACTCAATGAAAAACTGTTTTTT. Encoded protein: CASSLALGRLNEKLFF. The chain is built from TRBV7-2 and TRBJ1-4; D gene uncertain. V lost 0 bases, J lost 5 bases, and 13 bases lay in between. CDR1 is SGHTA, CDR2 FQGNSA, per germline. CDR3 length: 16 amino acids.

The rearrangement links TRBV19 to TRBJ2-7, with 9 bases matching TRBD1. The germline gives CDR1 LNHDA, CDR2 SQIVND (reference sequence). After removal of 5 bases from V and 2 bases from J, the junction contained 7 bases not matched to a gene. The CDR3 contains 15 residues. CDR3 nucleotide sequence: TGTGCCAGTAGTGAAGCCGGGACAGGGCCCTACGAGCAGTACTTC. Translated, it gives CASSEAGTGPYEQYF.

This rearrangement joins TRBV11-3 to TRBJ2-2; 7 bases map to TRBD2. The germline V gene encodes CDR1 SGHNT and CDR2 YENEEA. The CDR3 is 15 residues long. V lost 5 bases, J lost 6 bases, and 9 bases stayed unmatched. Here the CDR3 reads CASSAFSGVAGELFF. In nucleotides, the CDR3 is TGTGCCAGCAGCGCATTCAGCGGGGTCGCCGGGGAGCTGTTTTTT. Looking up the rest from reference TRBV11-3 and TRBJ2-2 gives the full variable domain: EAGVVQSPRYKIIEKKQPVAFWCNPISGHNTLYWYLQNLGQGPELLIRYENEEAVDDSQLPKDRFSAERLKGVDSTLKIQPAELGDSAVYLCASSAFSGVAGELFFGEGSRLTVL.